Reported below is one TCR beta chain. The target antigen is unknown. CDR1 and CDR2 from the germline V gene are SQVTM and ANQGSEA. V was clipped by 5 bases and J by 4 bases; unmatched bases: 6. This CDR3 has 14 amino acids. This sample is drawn from a study of regulatory T cells in long-lasting Graves disease. Time point defined: newly diagnosed GD, antithyroid drugs for less than 3 months. RNA from PBMCs was the source of the TCR library. Study-wide findings and caveats: Newly diagnosed Graves' patients had higher TCR diversity than persistent ones.

Both iRepertoire HTBI primers and Arm-PCR of CDR3 regions were used to build the TCR beta libraries. TCRdb recomputed calls from the multiplex PCR reads with MiXCR, one row per CDR3 protein. Among fewer than 550,000 distinct CDR3 sequences listed, about a sixth were seen once. These data also featured in a second study, about T cells in Graves' hyperthyroidism and ophthalmopathy.

The chain uses TRBV29-1 and TRBJ2-3; TRBD2 matches at 10 bases. The source of this sequence is a woman under 30 with Graves disease. Sample: peripheral blood mononuclear cells (PBMCs), taken at new diagnosis, from a patient treated with antithyroid drugs. The CDR3 nucleotides read TGCAGCGTTAACCCCGGACTAGCGGCAGATACGCAGTATTTT. Translating it yields CSVNPGLAADTQYF.